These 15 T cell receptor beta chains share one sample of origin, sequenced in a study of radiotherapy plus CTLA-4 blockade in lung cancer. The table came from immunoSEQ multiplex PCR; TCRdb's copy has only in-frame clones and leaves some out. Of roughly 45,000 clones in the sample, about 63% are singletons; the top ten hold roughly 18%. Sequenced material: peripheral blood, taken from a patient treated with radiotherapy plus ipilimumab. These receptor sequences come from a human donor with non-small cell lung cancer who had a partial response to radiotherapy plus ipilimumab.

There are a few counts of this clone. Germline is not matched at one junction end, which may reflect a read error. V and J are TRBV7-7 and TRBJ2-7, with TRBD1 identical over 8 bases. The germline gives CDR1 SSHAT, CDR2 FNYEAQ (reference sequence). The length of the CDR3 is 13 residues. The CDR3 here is CASSLTGAGEQYF. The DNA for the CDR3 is TGTGCTAGCAGCCTGACAGGGGCGGGGGAGCAGTACTTC.

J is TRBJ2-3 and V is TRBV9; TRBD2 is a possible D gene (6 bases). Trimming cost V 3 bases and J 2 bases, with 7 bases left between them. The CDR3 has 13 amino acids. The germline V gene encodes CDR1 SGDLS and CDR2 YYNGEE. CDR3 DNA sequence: TGTGCCAGCAGCGGGGGGGTCACAGATACGCAGTATTTT. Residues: CASSGGVTDTQYF.

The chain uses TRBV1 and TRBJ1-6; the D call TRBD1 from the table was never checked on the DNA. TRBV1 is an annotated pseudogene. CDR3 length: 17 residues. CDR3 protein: CTSSPSGGSSYNSPLHF. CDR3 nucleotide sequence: TGCACCAGCAGCCCATCAGGGGGGAGCTCCTATAATTCACCCCTCCACTTT.

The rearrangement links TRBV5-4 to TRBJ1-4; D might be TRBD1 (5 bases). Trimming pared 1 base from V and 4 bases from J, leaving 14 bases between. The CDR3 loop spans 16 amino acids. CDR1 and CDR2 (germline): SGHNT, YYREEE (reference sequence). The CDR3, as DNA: TGTGCCAGCAGCTTGATGGGACTGCAGGATAATGAAAAACTGTTTTTT. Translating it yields CASSLMGLQDNEKLFF.

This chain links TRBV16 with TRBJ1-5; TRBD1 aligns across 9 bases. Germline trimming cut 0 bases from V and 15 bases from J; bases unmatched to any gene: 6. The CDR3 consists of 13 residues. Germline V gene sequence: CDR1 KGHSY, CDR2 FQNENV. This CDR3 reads CASSQSRTGALHF. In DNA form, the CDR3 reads TGTGCCAGCAGCCAATCCCGGACAGGGGCATTGCATTTT. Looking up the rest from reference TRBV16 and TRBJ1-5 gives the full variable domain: GEEVAQTPKHLVRGEGQKAKLYCAPIKGHSYVFWYQQVLKNEFKFLISFQNENVFDETGMPKERFSAKCLPNSPCSLEIQATKLEDSAVYFCASSQSRTGALHFGDGTRLSIL.

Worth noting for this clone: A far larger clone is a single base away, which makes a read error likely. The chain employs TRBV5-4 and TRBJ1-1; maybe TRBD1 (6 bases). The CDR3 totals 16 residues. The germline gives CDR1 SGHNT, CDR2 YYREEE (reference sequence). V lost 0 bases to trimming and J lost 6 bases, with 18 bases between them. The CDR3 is CASSLASDRSQSEAFF. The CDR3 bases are TGTGCCAGCAGCTTGGCCAGCGACAGGTCTCAGTCTGAAGCTTTCTTT. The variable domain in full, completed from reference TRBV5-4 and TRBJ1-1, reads ETGVTQSPTHLIKTRGQQVTLRCSSQSGHNTVSWYQQALGQGPQFIFQYYREEENGRGNFPPRFSGLQFPNYSSELNVNALELDDSALYLCASSLASDRSQSEAFFGQGTRLTVV.

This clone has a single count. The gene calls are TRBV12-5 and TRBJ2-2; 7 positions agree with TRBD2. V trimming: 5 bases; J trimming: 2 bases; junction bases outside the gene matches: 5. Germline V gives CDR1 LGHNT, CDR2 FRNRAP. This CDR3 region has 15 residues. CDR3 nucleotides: TGTGCTAGTGGTCTGGGAGGGATCAACACCGGGGAGCTGTTTTTT. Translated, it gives CASGLGGINTGELFF.

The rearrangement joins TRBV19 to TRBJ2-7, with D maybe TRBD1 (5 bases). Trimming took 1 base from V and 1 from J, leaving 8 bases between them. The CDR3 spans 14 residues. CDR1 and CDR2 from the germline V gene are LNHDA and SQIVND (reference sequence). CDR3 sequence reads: CASSIGGYSYEQYF. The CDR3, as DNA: TGTGCCAGTAGTATAGGGGGCTATTCCTACGAGCAGTACTTC.

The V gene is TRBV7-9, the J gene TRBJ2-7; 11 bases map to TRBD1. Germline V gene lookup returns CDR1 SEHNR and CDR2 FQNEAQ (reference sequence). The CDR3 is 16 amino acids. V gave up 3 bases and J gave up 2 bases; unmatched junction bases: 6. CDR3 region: CASSLRPGQGAYEQYF. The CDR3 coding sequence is TGTGCCAGCAGCTTGAGACCGGGACAGGGGGCCTACGAGCAGTACTTC. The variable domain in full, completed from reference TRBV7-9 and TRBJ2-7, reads DTGVSQNPRHKITKRGQNVTFRCDPISEHNRLYWYRQTLGQGPEFLTYFQNEAQLEKSRLLSDRFSAERPKGSFSTLEIQRTEQGDSAMYLCASSLRPGQGAYEQYFGPGTRLTVT.

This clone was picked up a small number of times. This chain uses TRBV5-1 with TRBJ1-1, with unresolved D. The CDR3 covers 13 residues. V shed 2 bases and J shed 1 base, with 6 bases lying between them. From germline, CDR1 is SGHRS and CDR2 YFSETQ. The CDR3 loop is CASSFQANTEAFF. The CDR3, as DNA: TGCGCCAGCAGCTTCCAGGCGAACACTGAAGCTTTCTTT.

CDR3 in DNA: TGTGCCAGCAGTTACTCGAGCGGGAGGGACCTAGTTGAGCAGTTCTTC. It is translated as CASSYSSGRDLVEQFF. The chain is built from TRBV6-7 and TRBJ2-1, with TRBD2 identical over 10 bases. TRBV6-7 is classed as an ORF, of uncertain function. V was pared by 0 bases and J by 9 bases, with 8 bases of the junction left unmatched. CDR3 size: 16 residues.

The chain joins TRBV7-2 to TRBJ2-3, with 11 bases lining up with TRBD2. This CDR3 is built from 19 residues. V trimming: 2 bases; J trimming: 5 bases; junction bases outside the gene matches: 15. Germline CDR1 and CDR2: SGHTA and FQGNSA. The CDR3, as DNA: TGTGCCAGCAGCTTATCCTTTGGGATAGCGGGAGGGCCGCAAGATACGCAGTATTTT. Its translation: CASSLSFGIAGGPQDTQYF.

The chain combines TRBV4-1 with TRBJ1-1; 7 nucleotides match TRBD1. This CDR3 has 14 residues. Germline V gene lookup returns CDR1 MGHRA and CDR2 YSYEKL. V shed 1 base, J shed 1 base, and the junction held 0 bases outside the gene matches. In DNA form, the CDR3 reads TGCGCCAGCAGCCAAGGACAGGGGAACACTGAAGCTTTCTTT. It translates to CASSQGQGNTEAFF.

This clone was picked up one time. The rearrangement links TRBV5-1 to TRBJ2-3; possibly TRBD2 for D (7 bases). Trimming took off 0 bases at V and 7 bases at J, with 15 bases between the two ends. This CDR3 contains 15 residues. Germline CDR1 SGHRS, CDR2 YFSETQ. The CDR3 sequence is CASSLGLRGDNTQYF. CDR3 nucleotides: TGCGCCAGCAGCTTGGGCCTTCGGGGGGACAATACGCAGTATTTT.

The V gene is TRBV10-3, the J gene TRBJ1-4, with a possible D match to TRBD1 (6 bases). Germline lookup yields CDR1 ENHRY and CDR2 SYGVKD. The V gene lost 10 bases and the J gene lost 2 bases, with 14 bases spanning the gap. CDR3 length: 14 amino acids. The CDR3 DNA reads TGTGCCACCAGGTGGGGGCCGACTAATGAAAAACTGTTTTTT. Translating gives CATRWGPTNEKLFF.